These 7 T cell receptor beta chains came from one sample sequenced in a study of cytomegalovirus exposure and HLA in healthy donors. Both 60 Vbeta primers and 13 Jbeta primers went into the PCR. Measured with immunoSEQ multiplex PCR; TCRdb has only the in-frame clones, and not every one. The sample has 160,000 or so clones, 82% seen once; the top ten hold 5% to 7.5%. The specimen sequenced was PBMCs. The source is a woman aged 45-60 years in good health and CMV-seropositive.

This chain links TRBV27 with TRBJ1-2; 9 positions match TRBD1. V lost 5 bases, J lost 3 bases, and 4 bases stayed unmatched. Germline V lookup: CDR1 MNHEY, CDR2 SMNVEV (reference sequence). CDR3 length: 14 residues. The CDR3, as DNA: TGTGCCAGCAGTCAACAGGGGGCCGACTATGGCTACACCTTC. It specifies CASSQQGADYGYTF.

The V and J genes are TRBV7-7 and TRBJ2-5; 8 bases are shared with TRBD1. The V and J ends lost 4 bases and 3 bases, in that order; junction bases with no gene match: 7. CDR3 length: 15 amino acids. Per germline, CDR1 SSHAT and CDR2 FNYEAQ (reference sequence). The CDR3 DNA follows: TGTGCCAGCAGCTCTACCAGGGGGCGGGAAGAGACCCAGTACTTC. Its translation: CASSSTRGREETQYF.

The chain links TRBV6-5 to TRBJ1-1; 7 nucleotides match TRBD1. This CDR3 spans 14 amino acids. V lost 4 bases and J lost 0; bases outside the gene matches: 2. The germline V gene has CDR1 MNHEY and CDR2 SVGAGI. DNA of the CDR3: TGTGCCAGCAGTTCCGGACAGGTGAACACTGAAGCTTTCTTT. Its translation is CASSSGQVNTEAFF.

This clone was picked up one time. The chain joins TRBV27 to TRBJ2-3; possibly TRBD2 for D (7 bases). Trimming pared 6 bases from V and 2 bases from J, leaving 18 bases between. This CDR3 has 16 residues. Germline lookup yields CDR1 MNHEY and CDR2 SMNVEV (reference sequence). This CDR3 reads CASRTSGGGPTDTQYF. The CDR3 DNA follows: TGTGCCAGCAGGACCTCTGGCGGGGGCCCCACAGATACGCAGTATTTT.

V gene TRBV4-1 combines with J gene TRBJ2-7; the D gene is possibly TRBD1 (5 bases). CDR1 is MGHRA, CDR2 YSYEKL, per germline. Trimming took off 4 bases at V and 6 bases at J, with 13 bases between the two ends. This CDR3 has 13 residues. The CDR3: CASSRIQGIEQYF. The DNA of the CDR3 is TGCGCCAGCAGCCGGATCCAGGGCATCGAGCAGTACTTC.

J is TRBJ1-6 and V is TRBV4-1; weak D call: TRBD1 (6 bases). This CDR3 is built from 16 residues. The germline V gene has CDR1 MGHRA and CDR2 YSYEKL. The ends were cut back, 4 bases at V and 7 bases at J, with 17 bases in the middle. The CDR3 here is CASSLARNRDNSPLHF. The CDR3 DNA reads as TGCGCCAGCAGCCTCGCGAGAAACAGGGACAATTCACCCCTCCACTTT.

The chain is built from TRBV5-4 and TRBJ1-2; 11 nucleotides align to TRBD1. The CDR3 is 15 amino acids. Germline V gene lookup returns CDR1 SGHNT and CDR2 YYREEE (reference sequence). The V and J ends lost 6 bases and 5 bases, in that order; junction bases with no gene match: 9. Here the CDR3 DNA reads TGTGCCAGCACCCCGGGACAGGGGGGGCTGTATGGCTACACCTTC. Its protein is CASTPGQGGLYGYTF.